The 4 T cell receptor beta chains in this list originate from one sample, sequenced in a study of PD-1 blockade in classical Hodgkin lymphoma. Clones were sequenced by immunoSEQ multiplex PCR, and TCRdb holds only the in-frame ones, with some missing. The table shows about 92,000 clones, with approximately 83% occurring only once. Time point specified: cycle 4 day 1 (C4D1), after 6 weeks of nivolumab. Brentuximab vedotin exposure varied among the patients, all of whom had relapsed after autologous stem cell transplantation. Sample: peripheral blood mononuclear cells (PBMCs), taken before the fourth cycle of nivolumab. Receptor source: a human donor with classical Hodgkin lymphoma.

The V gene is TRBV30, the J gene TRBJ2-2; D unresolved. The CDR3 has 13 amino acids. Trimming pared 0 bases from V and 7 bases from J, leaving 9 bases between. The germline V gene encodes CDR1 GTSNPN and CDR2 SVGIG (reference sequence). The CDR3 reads CAWSVLPGGELFF. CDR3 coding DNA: TGTGCCTGGAGTGTTCTTCCTGGCGGGGAGCTGTTTTTT.

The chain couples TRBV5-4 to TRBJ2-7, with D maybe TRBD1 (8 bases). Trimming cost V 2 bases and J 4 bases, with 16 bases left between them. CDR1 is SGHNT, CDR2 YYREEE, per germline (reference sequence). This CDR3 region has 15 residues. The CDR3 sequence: CASSLAGTGLYEQYF. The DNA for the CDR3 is TGTGCCAGCAGCTTAGCGGGGACAGGACTTTACGAGCAGTACTTC.

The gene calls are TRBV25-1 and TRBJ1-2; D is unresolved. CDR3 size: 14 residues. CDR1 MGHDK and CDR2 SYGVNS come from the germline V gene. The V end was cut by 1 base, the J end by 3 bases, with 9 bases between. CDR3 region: CASSEFRSYYGYTF. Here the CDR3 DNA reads TGTGCCAGCAGTGAATTTAGGAGCTACTATGGCTACACCTTC.

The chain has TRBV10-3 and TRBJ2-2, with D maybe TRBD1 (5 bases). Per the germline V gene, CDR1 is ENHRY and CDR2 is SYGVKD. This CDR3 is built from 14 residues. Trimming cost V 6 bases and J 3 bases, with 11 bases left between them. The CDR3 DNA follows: TGTGCCATCAGATCAGACAGTCACACCGGGGAGCTGTTTTTT. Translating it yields CAIRSDSHTGELFF.